Each of the 24 T cell receptor beta chains below was sequenced from the same sample in a study of radiation and T cells in renal cell carcinoma. The time point: baseline pretreatment blood. Treatment: 15 Gy SBRT to primary tumor, nephrectomy 4 weeks later. Assay used: immunoSEQ multiplex PCR; TCRdb lists only in-frame clones, some missing. The sample holds about 91,000 clones, 82% seen once. The specimen comprised blood, sampled from a patient whose treatment included radiotherapy and nephrectomy. All receptors come from a man in his sixties with renal cell carcinoma.

The V and J genes are TRBV27 and TRBJ1-2; D gene ambiguous. Germline values: CDR1 MNHEY, CDR2 SMNVEV (reference sequence). The CDR3 extends over 13 amino acids. V dropped 2 bases and J dropped 4 bases, with 8 bases sitting between them. CDR3 protein: CASSLRLPYGYTF. In DNA form, the CDR3 reads TGTGCCAGCAGTTTAAGACTCCCCTATGGCTACACCTTC.

The V and J genes are TRBV4-1 and TRBJ1-2; D might be TRBD1 (6 bases). V lost 1 base, J lost 8 bases, and 14 bases lay in between. CDR1 is MGHRA, CDR2 YSYEKL, per germline. The CDR3 loop spans 14 amino acids. The CDR3 sequence is CASSQVGTRWGYTF. In nucleotides, the CDR3 is TGCGCCAGCAGCCAAGTGGGGACACGGTGGGGCTACACCTTC.

The CDR3 loop reads CAFLPGPLREASPLHF. Written as DNA, the CDR3 is TGTGCCTTTCTCCCGGGTCCCCTTCGGGAGGCTTCACCCCTCCACTTT. V and J are TRBV30 and TRBJ1-6; the D is unclear. Per the germline V gene, CDR1 is GTSNPN and CDR2 is SVGIG (reference sequence). This CDR3 is built from 16 residues. Between the trimmed V and J ends, which lost 7 bases and 9 bases, there was a span of 25 bases.

The CDR3 reads CASSLGPYRGPAYEQYF. CDR3 DNA sequence: TGTGCCAGCAGCTTAGGACCTTACAGGGGGCCCGCCTACGAGCAGTACTTC. The gene calls are TRBV13 and TRBJ2-7; 9 bases map to TRBD1. J lost 2 bases, V lost 0 bases, and 8 bases had no gene match. The germline gives CDR1 PRHDT, CDR2 FYEKMQ (reference sequence). The CDR3 is 17 amino acids.

The rearrangement links TRBV7-9 to TRBJ1-2, with D tentatively TRBD1 (5 bases). Trimming removed 1 base from V and 2 bases from J, with 8 bases in between. The CDR3 length is 14 residues. Germline V gene data show CDR1 as SEHNR and CDR2 as FQNEAQ (reference sequence). CDR3 in amino acids: CASSLDGGNYGYTF. The CDR3 DNA sequence: TGTGCCAGCAGCTTAGACGGGGGGAACTATGGCTACACCTTC.

The J gene is TRBJ2-5, the V gene TRBV6-5; TRBD1 agrees at 11 bases. V was clipped by 2 bases and J by 5 bases; unmatched bases: 4. CDR1 is MNHEY and CDR2 is SVGAGI in the germline V gene. This CDR3 is 15 amino acids long. CDR3 sequence: CASSYGTGGGETQYF. CDR3 bases: TGTGCCAGCAGTTACGGGACAGGGGGAGGGGAGACCCAGTACTTC.

The V call is TRBV27, the J call TRBJ2-7; D uncertain. Per germline, CDR1 MNHEY and CDR2 SMNVEV (reference sequence). The V end was cut by 3 bases, the J end by 6 bases, with 12 bases between. The CDR3 contains 13 residues. As DNA, the CDR3 is TGTGCCAGCAGTTTTTCCAAAGGCGGCGAGCAGTACTTC. It yields the protein CASSFSKGGEQYF.

This chain links TRBV2 with TRBJ2-2; D may be TRBD2 (6 bases). The CDR3 consists of 17 residues. The germline V and J ends were trimmed by 4 bases and 4 bases, with 19 bases remaining between them. Per the germline V gene, CDR1 is SNHLY and CDR2 is FYNNEI. The CDR3 DNA reads as TGTGCCAGCAGTGTTTCACCTTGGCGGGATGGCACCGGGGAGCTGTTTTTT. Translating it yields CASSVSPWRDGTGELFF.

The sample holds a few counts of this clone. This rearrangement joins TRBV7-2 to TRBJ2-5; D may match TRBD1 or TRBD2 (6 bases each). The CDR3 runs to 15 residues. Germline V gene lookup returns CDR1 SGHTA and CDR2 FQGNSA. Trimming removed 6 bases from V and 5 bases from J, with 19 bases in between. CDR3: CASSTGTRGAETQYF. CDR3 coding DNA: TGTGCCAGCAGTACCGGGACAAGGGGGGCGGAGACCCAGTACTTC.

The sample holds one count of this clone. The V and J genes are TRBV10-1 and TRBJ2-4; a weak D match, TRBD2 (5 bases). The germline V and J ends were trimmed by 3 bases and 0 bases, with 9 bases remaining between them. The CDR3 runs 15 residues. Germline lookup yields CDR1 WNHNN and CDR2 SYGVQD (reference sequence). CDR3 region: CASSDGLLAKNIQYF. CDR3 bases: TGCGCCAGCAGTGATGGACTTCTAGCCAAAAACATTCAGTACTTC.

V is TRBV27 and J is TRBJ1-1, with 10 nucleotides matching TRBD1. This CDR3 contains 15 residues. The V gene's germline CDR1 is MNHEY and CDR2 SMNVEV (reference sequence). The junction had 6 bases not matched to a gene; V was cut back by 5 bases and J by 3 bases. Here the CDR3 reads CASSRADRGHTEAFF. The DNA of the CDR3 is TGTGCCAGCAGTCGCGCTGACAGGGGGCACACTGAAGCTTTCTTT.

This clone occurred a few times. This rearrangement joins TRBV6-5 to TRBJ1-2; TRBD1 agrees at 7 bases. The length of the CDR3 is 14 residues. The junction had 7 bases not matched to a gene; V was cut back by 2 bases and J by 7 bases. Germline CDR1 MNHEY, CDR2 SVGAGI. The CDR3 loop reads CASSYLDRVGGYTF. The CDR3 DNA reads TGTGCCAGCAGTTACCTAGACAGGGTGGGTGGCTACACCTTC.

The chain uses TRBV9 and TRBJ1-3; TRBD1 is a possible D gene (6 bases). The V and J ends lost 3 bases and 3 bases respectively, with 13 bases between them. Germline V gene data show CDR1 as SGDLS and CDR2 as YYNGEE. The CDR3 runs to 15 residues. The CDR3: CASSAPPGVGNTIYF. In DNA, the CDR3 is TGTGCCAGCAGCGCCCCCCCAGGGGTTGGAAACACCATATATTTT.

This clone was seen a single time. CDR3 amino acids: CASSRGRPTGELFF. CDR3 DNA: TGTGCCAGCAGTCGGGGCAGGCCCACCGGGGAGCTGTTTTTT. The chain employs TRBV28 and TRBJ2-2; D might be TRBD1 or TRBD2, each matching 5 bases. There are 14 residues in the CDR3. V was shortened by 5 bases and J by 4 bases, with 11 bases between the two germline ends. Per germline, CDR1 MDHEN and CDR2 SYDVKM.

The chain carries TRBV9 and TRBJ2-5; 13 bases map to TRBD2. The germline gives CDR1 SGDLS, CDR2 YYNGEE. With V trimmed by 4 bases and J by 5 bases, 8 bases remained unmatched. CDR3 length: 16 residues. CDR3 sequence reads: CASSKRTSGSGETQYF. CDR3 nucleotides: TGTGCCAGCAGCAAGAGGACTAGCGGGAGTGGGGAGACCCAGTACTTC.

The chain is built from TRBV5-3 and TRBJ2-7; TRBD1 agrees at 7 bases. TRBV5-3 is placed among ORFs of uncertain function. Germline trimming cut 4 bases from V and 2 bases from J; bases unmatched to any gene: 9. The CDR3 extends over 15 amino acids. The CDR3 DNA sequence: TGTGCCAGAAGCCTAAGGGACAGTCCTACCTACGAGCAGTACTTC. Its translation is CARSLRDSPTYEQYF.

The gene calls are TRBV10-3 and TRBJ2-3; 10 positions match TRBD2. The germline V gene encodes CDR1 ENHRY and CDR2 SYGVKD. Unmatched junction bases numbered 4, after V lost 0 bases and J lost 4 bases. The CDR3 runs 16 residues. This CDR3 reads CAISESRLAGADTQYF. CDR3 in DNA: TGTGCCATCAGTGAGTCGAGGCTAGCGGGAGCAGATACGCAGTATTTT.

The chain couples TRBV27 to TRBJ1-2; 8 bases align to TRBD1. The length of the CDR3 is 13 residues. Germline loops: CDR1 MNHEY, CDR2 SMNVEV (reference sequence). After removal of 7 bases from V and 7 bases from J, the junction contained 8 bases not matched to a gene. The CDR3 sequence: CASTPDRATGYTF. CDR3 in DNA: TGTGCCAGCACCCCGGACAGGGCTACTGGCTACACCTTC.

The chain has TRBV5-1 and TRBJ2-5, with D possibly matching TRBD2 (6 bases). CDR1 SGHRS and CDR2 YFSETQ come from the germline V gene. V was pared by 0 bases and J by 5 bases, with 11 bases between. The CDR3 contains 14 residues. In nucleotides, the CDR3 is TGCGCCAGCAGCTTGGAGGGCGCGGGGGAGACCCAGTACTTC. It specifies CASSLEGAGETQYF.

The chain is built from TRBV7-2 and TRBJ2-2, with a possible D match to TRBD2 (5 bases). The CDR3 loop spans 16 amino acids. Germline assignment: CDR1 SGHTA and CDR2 FQGNSA. V lost 2 bases and J 0 bases, leaving 10 bases between the germline ends. CDR3 DNA sequence: TGTGCCAGCAGCTTACCCGGGATCTCGAACACCGGGGAGCTGTTTTTT. Its protein product is CASSLPGISNTGELFF.

The chain recombines TRBV5-1 with TRBJ2-7; weak D call: TRBD1 (6 bases). The V and J ends lost 2 bases and 2 bases respectively, with 11 bases between them. The CDR3 covers 14 residues. Germline V gene sequence: CDR1 SGHRS, CDR2 YFSETQ. Written as DNA, the CDR3 is TGCGCCAGCAGCTTTGGGGACAAGCCCTACGAGCAGTACTTC. Encoded protein: CASSFGDKPYEQYF.

The chain is built from TRBV6-5 and TRBJ2-7; possible D gene TRBD1, 7 bases. V was shortened by 5 bases and J by 4 bases, with 15 bases between the two germline ends. CDR1 is MNHEY, CDR2 SVGAGI, per germline. This CDR3 is built from 14 residues. In DNA form, the CDR3 reads TGTGCCAGCAGTCAGGGGGGCAGGGGTTACGAGCAGTACTTC. It is translated as CASSQGGRGYEQYF.

The rearrangement links TRBV19 to TRBJ2-7; 14 nucleotides line up with TRBD2. The germline V gene has CDR1 LNHDA and CDR2 SQIVND (reference sequence). The trim removed 5 bases at V and 11 bases at J, leaving 23 bases unmatched. The CDR3 length is 19 residues. The CDR3 nucleotides read TGTGCCAGTAGTCGAAGCGGTGGGGGACTAGCGGGAGATGATAGACCGAAGTACTTC. Its protein is CASSRSGGGLAGDDRPKYF.

The gene calls are TRBV30 and TRBJ2-6; possible D gene TRBD1, 6 bases. The CDR3 is 17 residues long. V lost 4 bases and J 1 base, leaving 17 bases between the germline ends. Looked up from germline, CDR1 is GTSNPN and CDR2 is SVGIG (reference sequence). The DNA for the CDR3 is TGTGCCTGGACTGCGGACAGATATAGGTCTGGGGCCAACGTCCTGACTTTC. Its translation: CAWTADRYRSGANVLTF.